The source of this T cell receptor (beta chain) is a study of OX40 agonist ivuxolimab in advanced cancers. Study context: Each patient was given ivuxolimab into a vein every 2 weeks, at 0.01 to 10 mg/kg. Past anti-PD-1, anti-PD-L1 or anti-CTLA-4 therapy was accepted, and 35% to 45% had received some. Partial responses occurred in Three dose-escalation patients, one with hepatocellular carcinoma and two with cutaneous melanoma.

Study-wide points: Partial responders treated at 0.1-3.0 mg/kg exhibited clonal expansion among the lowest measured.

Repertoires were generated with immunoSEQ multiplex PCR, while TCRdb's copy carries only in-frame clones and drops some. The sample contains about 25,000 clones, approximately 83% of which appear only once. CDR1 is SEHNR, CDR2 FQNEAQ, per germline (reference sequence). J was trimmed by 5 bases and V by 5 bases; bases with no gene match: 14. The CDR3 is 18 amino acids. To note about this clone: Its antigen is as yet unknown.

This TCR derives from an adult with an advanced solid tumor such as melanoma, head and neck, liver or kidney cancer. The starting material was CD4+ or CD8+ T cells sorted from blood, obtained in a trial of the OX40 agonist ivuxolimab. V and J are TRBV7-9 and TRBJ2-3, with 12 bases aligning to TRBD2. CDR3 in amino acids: CASSPGRASGRAGDTQYF. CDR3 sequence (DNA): TGTGCCAGCAGCCCGGGGAGGGCTAGCGGGAGGGCTGGAGATACGCAGTATTTT.